This T cell receptor beta chain was found in a study of siplizumab effects on memory and regulatory T cells. Assays covered 85,000 to 100,000 TCR templates per sample. Clones were sequenced by immunoSEQ multiplex PCR, and TCRdb holds only the in-frame ones, with some missing. The sample records approximately 100,000 clones, nearly 95% being singletons. After removal of 7 bases from V and 7 bases from J, the junction contained 14 bases not matched to a gene. Germline V gene data show CDR1 as MDHEN and CDR2 as SYDVKM. There are 15 residues in the CDR3. Findings and limits, study-wide: The majority of clones, roughly 75-96% of proliferating CD4+ or CD8+ clones, lacked an assignable naive or memory phenotype. The alloresponse seemed to draw substantially on naive T cells, which appeared more diverse than memory cells.

As regards this clone: What it recognizes is unknown.

The sequenced sample was non-Treg CD4+ T cells sorted from blood. This chain joins TRBV28 and TRBJ1-2; 8 bases fit TRBD1. This TCR derives from a human donor in good health. CDR3 protein: CASKSRDRSLGGYTF. CDR3 nucleotide sequence: TGTGCCAGCAAGAGCAGGGACAGGTCCCTTGGTGGCTACACCTTC.